A single sample gave rise to the 27 T cell receptor beta chains below, sequenced in a study of blood T cell repertoires in COVID-19. The protocol was immunoSEQ multiplex PCR, while the TCRdb copy is restricted to in-frame clones and leaves out a portion. The sample has more than 200,000 clones, less than 90% seen once. Specimen: peripheral blood. These receptor sequences come from a man between 65 and 80 years old with acute or convalescent COVID-19.

This clone has just one count. The gene calls are TRBV28 and TRBJ1-2; 9 bases line up with TRBD1. Germline assignment: CDR1 MDHEN and CDR2 SYDVKM. Unmatched junction bases numbered 5, after V lost 3 bases and J lost 6 bases. This CDR3 has 14 amino acids. The CDR3 is CASSFRDRVNGYTF. In DNA form, the CDR3 reads TGTGCCAGCAGTTTCCGGGACAGGGTTAATGGCTACACCTTC.

There are a few counts of this clone. The chain joins TRBV20-1 to TRBJ2-7, with D perhaps matching TRBD2 (6 bases). The CDR3 spans 11 residues. Germline assignment: CDR1 DFQATT and CDR2 SNEGSKA (reference sequence). Deletions cut 4 bases from V and 3 bases from J, with 7 bases between. The CDR3: CSAKTSYEQYF. The CDR3, as DNA: TGCAGTGCTAAGACTAGCTACGAGCAGTACTTC.

The rearrangement links TRBV10-3 to TRBJ1-3, with D possibly matching TRBD1 (5 bases). Per the germline V gene, CDR1 is ENHRY and CDR2 is SYGVKD. The CDR3 spans 15 residues. Trimming pared 4 bases from V and 3 bases from J, leaving 13 bases between. The CDR3 protein is CAISVDDSGGNTIYF. The CDR3, as DNA: TGTGCCATCAGTGTCGACGACAGTGGTGGAAACACCATATATTTT.

In the case of this clone: Distinct nucleotide sequences in the sample also encode this CDR3. This chain connects TRBV6-2 or TRBV6-3 to TRBJ1-2, with a tentative D call TRBD1 (6 bases). Germline CDR1 is MNHEY and CDR2 is SVGEGT. Deletions cut 5 bases from V and 6 bases from J, with 10 bases between. The CDR3 is 12 residues long. CDR3 amino acids: CASSQGQDGYTF. In DNA, the CDR3 is TGTGCCAGCAGTCAGGGACAAGATGGCTACACCTTC.

This chain connects TRBV10-3 to TRBJ2-2; perhaps TRBD2 as D (6 bases). CDR1 and CDR2 (germline): ENHRY, SYGVKD. The V end was cut by 5 bases, the J end by 4 bases, with 14 bases between. The CDR3 has 15 amino acids. The CDR3: CAISTPGLVTGELFF. CDR3 DNA sequence: TGTGCCATCAGTACTCCGGGACTCGTCACCGGGGAGCTGTTTTTT.

V is TRBV5-8 and J is TRBJ1-1; the match to TRBD1 covers 12 bases. Germline lookup yields CDR1 SGHTS and CDR2 YDEGEE. The CDR3 sequence is 17 residues long. J was trimmed by 5 bases and V by 1 base; bases with no gene match: 9. CDR3 residues: CASSLRLGQGAGTEAFF. The CDR3 DNA is TGTGCCAGCAGCTTGAGATTGGGACAGGGGGCTGGGACTGAAGCTTTCTTT.

CDR3 coding DNA: TGCGCCAGCAGCTCAGGCCCTTATGGCTACACCTTC. Translation: CASSSGPYGYTF. The chain combines TRBV5-1 with TRBJ1-2; D gene uncertain. CDR1 is SGHRS, CDR2 YFSETQ, per germline. CDR3 length equals 12 residues. Trimming cost V 3 bases and J 5 bases, with 8 bases left between them. Combining the CDR3 with reference TRBV5-1 and TRBJ1-2 gives the whole variable domain KAGVTQTPRYLIKTRGQQVTLSCSPISGHRSVSWYQQTPGQGLQFLFEYFSETQRNKGNFPGRFSGRQFSNSRSEMNVSTLELGDSALYLCASSSGPYGYTFGSGTRLTVV.

This clone was seen once. The gene calls are TRBV5-1 and TRBJ1-4; TRBD1 matches at 9 bases. From germline, CDR1 is SGHRS and CDR2 YFSETQ. The CDR3 extends over 16 amino acids. With 2 bases clipped from V and 11 bases from J, the junction kept 13 bases outside the gene matches. The DNA for the CDR3 is TGCGCCAGCAGCTTACAACCGGGACAGGGAATCGATAAACTGTTTTTT. Translating gives CASSLQPGQGIDKLFF.

This rearrangement joins TRBV6-5 to TRBJ1-2; 8 positions agree with TRBD1. V lost 6 bases, J lost 4 bases, and 4 bases stayed unmatched. CDR3 length: 13 amino acids. The germline V gene has CDR1 MNHEY and CDR2 SVGAGI. CDR3 protein: CASRRQGSYGYTF. The CDR3 DNA sequence: TGTGCCAGCAGAAGACAGGGGTCCTATGGCTACACCTTC.

The chain carries TRBV29-1 and TRBJ2-5, with D possibly matching TRBD2 (5 bases). V lost 1 base and J lost 1, with 16 bases in between. In germline, CDR1 is SQVTM, CDR2 ANQGSEA. The CDR3 is 16 residues long. The CDR3 spells CSVEAGGPWTQETQYF. DNA of the CDR3: TGCAGCGTTGAAGCAGGCGGGCCCTGGACCCAAGAGACCCAGTACTTC.

The V gene is TRBV29-1, the J gene TRBJ2-5; weak D call: TRBD1 (7 bases). V dropped 6 bases and J dropped 2 bases, with 25 bases sitting between them. Germline V CDR1 and CDR2: SQVTM, ANQGSEA. The CDR3 spans 17 residues. Here the CDR3 reads CSVGPLGIQGGQETQYF. CDR3 bases: TGCAGCGTAGGACCTCTGGGAATCCAGGGGGGACAAGAGACCCAGTACTTC.

The chain uses TRBV11-2 and TRBJ2-2; D is possibly TRBD2 (5 bases). The V and J ends lost 0 bases and 7 bases respectively, with 12 bases between them. This CDR3 has 15 residues. The germline gives CDR1 SGHAT, CDR2 FQNNGV. The CDR3 coding sequence is TGTGCCAGCAGCTTAGACCGACTAAAGTACGGGGAGCTGTTTTTT. Translation: CASSLDRLKYGELFF. The entire variable domain, with the rest obtained from reference TRBV11-2 and TRBJ2-2, is as follows: EAGVAQSPRYKIIEKRQSVAFWCNPISGHATLYWYQQILGQGPKLLIQFQNNGVVDDSQLPKDRFSAERLKGVDSTLKIQPAKLEDSAVYLCASSLDRLKYGELFFGEGSRLTVL.

The chain employs TRBV4-2 and TRBJ1-5; tentative D call: TRBD1 (6 bases). Deletions cut 6 bases from V and 1 base from J, with 16 bases between. CDR1 LGHNA and CDR2 YNFKEQ come from the germline V gene. CDR3 length equals 16 residues. CDR3 protein: CASSPKGGVSNQPQHF. CDR3 bases: TGTGCCAGCAGTCCTAAGGGGGGGGTAAGCAATCAGCCCCAGCATTTT.

The chain has TRBV7-9 and TRBJ2-3, with a weak D call TRBD2 (5 bases). Germline V gene sequence: CDR1 SEHNR, CDR2 FQNEAQ (reference sequence). CDR3 length: 14 residues. Trimming took off 7 bases at V and 0 bases at J, with 11 bases between the two ends. For the CDR3, the DNA is TGTGCCAGCACGGGTACGGGGAGCACAGATACGCAGTATTTT. Translating gives CASTGTGSTDTQYF. The complete variable domain, with remaining parts taken from reference TRBV7-9 and TRBJ2-3, reads DTGVSQNPRHKITKRGQNVTFRCDPISEHNRLYWYRQTLGQGPEFLTYFQNEAQLEKSRLLSDRFSAERPKGSFSTLEIQRTEQGDSAMYLCASTGTGSTDTQYFGPGTRLTVL.

This chain links TRBV5-1 with TRBJ2-7, with 8 bases identical to TRBD1. Germline CDR1 reads SGHRS; CDR2 reads YFSETQ. Losses at the gene ends were 2 bases for V and 1 base for J; bases not matched to a gene: 2. The CDR3 contains 14 residues. The CDR3 DNA sequence: TGCGCCAGCAGCTTAGGGGACAGGTCCTACGAGCAGTACTTC. It yields the protein CASSLGDRSYEQYF.

V is TRBV18 and J is TRBJ2-7, with D tentatively TRBD2 (5 bases). This CDR3 comprises 14 residues. Trimming stripped 2 bases from V and 2 bases from J, with 10 bases between. CDR1 and CDR2 from the germline V gene are KGHSH and LQKENI. CDR3 in amino acids: CASSPSRAPYEQYF. The CDR3 DNA reads TGTGCCAGCTCACCATCGCGGGCCCCCTACGAGCAGTACTTC.

The J gene is TRBJ2-1, the V gene TRBV7-2; 10 nucleotides line up with TRBD2. CDR1 is SGHTA, CDR2 FQGNSA, per germline. J lost 9 bases, V lost 6 bases, and 5 bases had no gene match. This CDR3 spans 13 amino acids. The CDR3: CASRASGSLEQFF. The CDR3 DNA is TGTGCCAGCAGGGCTAGCGGGAGTCTTGAGCAGTTCTTC.

This rearrangement joins TRBV5-1 to TRBJ2-2, with D perhaps matching TRBD1 (5 bases). Germline V gives CDR1 SGHRS, CDR2 YFSETQ. Trimming took off 4 bases at V and 2 bases at J, with 15 bases between the two ends. CDR3 length: 16 amino acids. CDR3 sequence: CASSPGHSTNTGELFF. DNA for the CDR3: TGCGCCAGCAGCCCTGGACATTCCACTAACACCGGGGAGCTGTTTTTT.

CDR3 amino acids: CASGLAGLAGGYNEQFF. CDR3 coding DNA: TGTGCTAGTGGTTTGGCGGGACTAGCGGGAGGGTACAATGAGCAGTTCTTC. The chain carries TRBV12-5 and TRBJ2-1; 16 bases match TRBD2. The CDR3 is 17 residues long. CDR1 LGHNT and CDR2 FRNRAP come from the germline V gene. J lost 4 bases, V lost 1 base, and 1 base had no gene match.

The chain recombines TRBV7-6 with TRBJ2-7, with 7 bases that match TRBD2. The ends lost 5 bases at V and 3 bases at J; junction bases unmatched: 4. CDR1 and CDR2 from the germline V gene are SGHVS and FNYEAQ. The CDR3 loop spans 13 amino acids. The CDR3 DNA is TGTGCCAGCAGCCTGGGACTAAACTACGAGCAGTACTTC. Translated, it gives CASSLGLNYEQYF.

The V call is TRBV7-6, the J call TRBJ2-1; D is ambiguous. Trimming cost V 1 base and J 8 bases, with 3 bases left between them. The CDR3 covers 11 residues. Germline assignment: CDR1 SGHVS and CDR2 FNYEAQ. In DNA form, the CDR3 reads TGTGCCAGCAGCTTAGGAGATGAGCAGTTCTTC. It encodes CASSLGDEQFF.

The rearrangement uses TRBV19 and TRBJ2-1; D might be TRBD2 (5 bases). V was trimmed by 3 bases and J by 5 bases, leaving 11 bases between them. The CDR3 is 14 amino acids. Germline values: CDR1 LNHDA, CDR2 SQIVND (reference sequence). The CDR3 loop is CASSILNGDNEQFF. CDR3 sequence (DNA): TGTGCCAGTAGTATTCTGAACGGGGACAATGAGCAGTTCTTC.

This clone was counted once. The chain carries TRBV28 and TRBJ1-6; D is undetermined. The ends were cut back, 1 base at V and 5 bases at J, with 6 bases in the middle. CDR1 and CDR2 from the germline V gene are MDHEN and SYDVKM. The CDR3 has 14 residues. CDR3 nucleotide sequence: TGTGCCAGCAGTTTATCAGTCAATAATTCACCCCTCCACTTT. Protein: CASSLSVNNSPLHF.

This chain connects TRBV5-4 to TRBJ1-1; perhaps TRBD1 as D (6 bases). V gave up 3 bases and J gave up 0 bases, with 12 bases separating them. CDR1 and CDR2 from the germline V gene are SGHNT and YYREEE (reference sequence). The length of the CDR3 is 15 residues. The CDR3 reads CASSSPRGLNTEAFF. Here the CDR3 DNA reads TGTGCCAGCAGCTCACCCAGGGGATTGAACACTGAAGCTTTCTTT.

V gene TRBV19 combines with J gene TRBJ1-5, with 7 bases lining up with TRBD1. The germline gives CDR1 LNHDA, CDR2 SQIVND (reference sequence). CDR3 length: 13 amino acids. The V and J ends lost 6 bases and 5 bases, in that order; junction bases with no gene match: 4. CDR3 residues: CASRDRRDQPQHF. Here the CDR3 DNA reads TGTGCCAGTAGGGACAGGCGGGATCAGCCCCAGCATTTT.

The chain joins TRBV9 to TRBJ1-1; perhaps TRBD1 as D (5 bases). This CDR3 is built from 13 residues. Trimming removed 4 bases from V and 3 bases from J, with 10 bases in between. Per the germline V gene, CDR1 is SGDLS and CDR2 is YYNGEE. CDR3 residues: CASSSGLHTEAFF. Here the CDR3 DNA reads TGTGCCAGCAGCTCAGGGTTGCACACTGAAGCTTTCTTT.

The V and J genes are TRBV28 and TRBJ1-5; D is uncertain. The length of the CDR3 is 13 residues. Per the germline V gene, CDR1 is MDHEN and CDR2 is SYDVKM. Trimming removed 7 bases at V and 3 bases at J, with 10 bases between. CDR3: CASKPGFNQPQHF. The CDR3 DNA follows: TGTGCCAGCAAGCCGGGTTTCAATCAGCCCCAGCATTTT.